In this sample, the clone carrying this T cell receptor beta chain turned up many times. The V end lost 2 bases, the J end lost 2 bases, and 11 bases lay between the germline ends. The CDR3 is 14 amino acids. The germline V gene has CDR1 SQVTM and CDR2 ANQGSEA. This sample stems from a study of T-cell reconstitution after alpha-beta-depleted transplantation in children. Unique molecular identifiers were incorporated when the TCRbeta library was constructed. TCRdb re-called the PCR reads through MiXCR, storing one row per CDR3 protein. Of about 340,000 distinct CDR3 sequences in the sample, 10% to 15% were seen once.

The sequenced sample was PBMCs, obtained from the stem cell graft. This sequence originates from a human donor who donated a stem cell graft to a child with Fanconi anemia. This chain uses TRBV29-1 with TRBJ2-3; no clear D gene. CDR3 protein: CSVERSGLTDTQYF. As DNA, the CDR3 is TGCAGCGTTGAAAGGTCCGGCCTCACAGATACGCAGTATTTT.